This TCR beta chain was captured in a study of blood T cell repertoires in COVID-19. The authors' processing: Estimated nucleated cell counts came from reference gene primer amplification. TCRdb's table, derived via immunoSEQ multiplex PCR, lists solely in-frame clones and lacks some. That table is the source of V, J and clone size, and D and trimming were worked out from the DNA. The sample includes about 230,000 clones, 75% to 85% of them seen just once. Trimming stripped 4 bases from V and 6 bases from J, with 15 bases between. The CDR3 covers 15 residues. Per germline, CDR1 LGHDT and CDR2 YNNKEL (reference sequence).

This chain links TRBV3-1 (or the pseudogene TRBV3-2) with TRBJ2-2, with a weak D call TRBD2 (5 bases). The sequencing sample was made of peripheral blood. The TCR comes from a woman in her forties who had recovered from COVID-19. CDR3: CASSPIAGSAGELFF. In DNA form, the CDR3 reads TGTGCCAGCAGCCCAATTGCTGGGAGCGCCGGGGAGCTGTTTTTT.